The rows below give T cell receptor beta chains drawn from one sample of a study of Ad26.COV2.S vaccination and SARS-CoV-2 variants. Sequencing used immunoSEQ multiplex PCR; TCRdb keeps in-frame clones, though not all of them. The profile shows about 350,000 clones, approximately 90% of them singletons. Sequenced here: peripheral blood, sampled after recovery from COVID-19. The receptors derive from a human donor who had recovered from COVID-19. Both conserved end residues are part of each CDR3. The D gene is left open where the match is weak. Only some rows state a clone size, as once, few, many or a class for expanded clones.

TRBV25-1	-	TRBJ2-7	-	CASSGGGGTYEQYF	TGTGCCAGCAGTGGAGGGGGGGGAACCTACGAGCAGTACTTC
TRBV27	-	TRBJ2-6	TRBD2	CASRLAGIGGANVLTF	TGTGCCAGCAGACTAGCGGGGATAGGTGGGGCCAACGTCCTGACTTTC
TRBV13	-	TRBJ1-5	TRBD1	CASSLGRVGDRGSYSNQPQHF	TGTGCCAGCAGCTTAGGCCGGGTAGGGGACAGGGGTAGTTATAGCAATCAGCCCCAGCATTTT
TRBV6-6	-	TRBJ2-1	-	CASFHRADEQFF	TGTGCCAGCTTCCACAGGGCCGACGAGCAGTTCTTC
TRBV19	-	TRBJ1-1	-	CASSMGPMTRPLEAFF	TGTGCCAGTAGTATGGGGCCCATGACGCGACCCCTTGAAGCTTTCTTT
TRBV7-8	-	TRBJ2-5	-	CASSLRDWVLEETQYF	TGTGCCAGCAGCTTACGGGACTGGGTTTTGGAAGAGACCCAGTACTTC
TRBV5-8	-	TRBJ1-1	-	CASSLGGQRYTEAFF	TGTGCCAGCAGCTTAGGGGGTCAACGCTACACTGAAGCTTTCTTT
TRBV19	-	TRBJ1-1	-	CASSITGLKAEAFF	TGTGCCAGTAGTATAACAGGACTGAAGGCTGAAGCTTTCTTT
TRBV5-1	-	TRBJ2-3	TRBD2	CASSLGLAGSSTDTQYF	TGCGCCAGCAGCTTGGGACTAGCGGGGTCTAGCACAGATACGCAGTATTTT
TRBV19	-	TRBJ2-4	TRBD1	CASSATGEENIQYF	TGTGCCAGTAGCGCGACAGGGGAGGAAAACATTCAGTACTTC
TRBV7-9	-	TRBJ1-5	-	CASSLDSGGGNNQPQHF	TGTGCCAGCAGCTTAGATTCAGGTGGGGGGAACAATCAGCCCCAGCATTTT
TRBV3-1/TRBV3-2	few	TRBJ1-5	-	CASSPVGGGNQPQHF	TGTGCCAGCAGCCCTGTAGGGGGGGGCAATCAGCCCCAGCATTTT
TRBV12-2	-	TRBJ1-2	-	CASRLVRSIWGDGYTF	TGTGCAAGTCGCTTAGTTCGTTCGATTTGGGGGGACGGCTACACCTTC
TRBV3-1/TRBV3-2	-	TRBJ1-2	-	CASSQDPMGCTF	TGTGCCAGCAGCCAAGATCCAATGGGCTGCACCTTC
TRBV7-6	once	TRBJ1-6	TRBD1	CASSDRDSYNSPLHF	TGTGCCAGCAGCGACCGGGACAGTTATAATTCACCCCTCCACTTT
TRBV5-1	-	TRBJ2-2	-	CASSLNKGPTGELFF	TGCGCCAGCAGCTTAAACAAGGGACCCACCGGGGAGCTGTTTTTT
TRBV9	-	TRBJ2-3	-	CASAGPGPRDTDTQYF	TGTGCCAGCGCTGGTCCCGGACCACGCGACACAGATACGCAGTATTTT
TRBV2	-	TRBJ2-1	-	CASRSSGYNEQFF	TGTGCCAGCAGGAGTAGCGGTTACAATGAGCAGTTCTTC
TRBV19	-	TRBJ2-7	TRBD2	CASSSTSVDEQYF	TGTGCCAGTAGTTCGACTAGCGTGGACGAGCAGTACTTC
TRBV5-1	-	TRBJ2-7	TRBD2	CASSWARRGGPYEQYF	TGCGCCAGCAGCTGGGCCCGGCGCGGGGGGCCCTACGAGCAGTACTTC
TRBV13	-	TRBJ2-1	TRBD2	CASSSPRGSTHEQFF	TGTGCCAGCAGCTCTCCGCGGGGGAGTACCCATGAGCAGTTCTTC
TRBV5-1	-	TRBJ1-2	-	CASSLEGEHGYTF	TGCGCCAGCAGCTTGGAGGGGGAGCACGGCTACACCTTC
TRBV6-5	-	TRBJ1-1	TRBD1	CAMDTGQGASEAFF	TGTGCCATGGATACGGGACAGGGGGCTTCTGAAGCTTTCTTT
TRBV3-1/TRBV3-2	-	TRBJ1-2	-	CASSQAALTGGYTF	TGTGCCAGCAGCCAAGCGGCCTTAACTGGGGGCTACACCTTC
TRBV6-5	-	TRBJ1-6	TRBD1	CASSYSRDSGSPLHF	TGTGCCAGCAGTTACTCTAGGGACAGCGGTTCACCCCTCCACTTT
TRBV10-1	-	TRBJ2-1	TRBD1	CASSESGQGYRNEQFF	TGCGCCAGCAGTGAGTCTGGACAGGGGTATCGCAATGAGCAGTTCTTC
TRBV12-5	-	TRBJ1-2	-	CASGLTGIWNYGYTF	TGTGCTAGTGGTTTAACAGGGATCTGGAACTATGGCTACACCTTC
TRBV7-2	once	TRBJ2-1	TRBD1	CASSMHRDRVVEQFF	TGTGCCAGCAGCATGCACCGGGACAGGGTGGTTGAGCAGTTCTTC
TRBV11-2	-	TRBJ2-6	-	CASSFLTGLSGANVLTF	TGTGCCAGCAGCTTTTTAACAGGCCTCTCTGGGGCCAACGTCCTGACTTTC
TRBV7-8	-	TRBJ1-2	-	CASSPSGRGYTF	TGTGCCAGCAGCCCCTCCGGGCGAGGCTACACCTTC
TRBV6-5	-	TRBJ1-4	TRBD1	CASSFLQGEGEKLFF	TGTGCCAGCAGTTTCCTTCAGGGGGAAGGCGAAAAACTGTTTTTT
TRBV19	once	TRBJ1-1	-	CASSRTAEAFF	TGTGCCAGTTCCAGGACAGCTGAAGCTTTCTTT